This T cell receptor (beta chain) was sequenced during a study of T cells in Graves' hyperthyroidism and ophthalmopathy. Authors of the study amplified TCR beta CDR3 regions from RNA transcripts. HTBI primers drove first-round RT-PCR of the TCR CDR3. Each CDR3 protein gets one entry after TCRdb re-called the multiplex PCR reads with MiXCR. The sample holds 490,000 or so distinct CDR3 sequences, less than 25% seen once. In the case of this clonotype: Its antigen is still unknown.

V gave up 4 bases and J gave up 6 bases, with 9 bases separating them. Germline V CDR1 and CDR2: KGHSH, LQKENI. The CDR3 runs to 12 residues. The study's findings and limits: In validation, the model predicted ophthalmopathy. These predictions came a median approximately six months before onset. Separating ophthalmopathy from stable hyperthyroidism was achieved by a 13 V-J model.

Specimen: blood. The chain combines TRBV18 with TRBJ1-2; D gene unclear. The sequence derives from a woman in her 70s with Graves' ophthalmopathy. The CDR3 here is CASSQEFHGYTF. CDR3 sequence (DNA): TGTGCCAGCTCACAAGAGTTCCATGGCTACACCTTC.